This TCR beta chain was obtained from a study of blood T cell repertoires in COVID-19. Study-wide background: T cells, B-cell-depleted T cells, or PBMCs supplied cDNA or gDNA.

V shed 2 bases and J shed 5 bases, with 9 bases lying between them. Germline V gene data show CDR1 as MNHNS and CDR2 as SASEGT. The CDR3 has 13 amino acids. Clones were sequenced by immunoSEQ multiplex PCR, and TCRdb holds only the in-frame ones, with some missing. Of 40,000 or so clones detected, approximately 84% appear once; the ten largest clones hold roughly 15%. The receptor was isolated from a human donor in a cohort sampled during active COVID-19. The specimen sequenced was peripheral blood. This rearrangement joins TRBV6-1 to TRBJ1-2; D gene uncertain. The CDR3: CASSEKLPYGYTF. Here the CDR3 DNA reads TGTGCCAGCAGTGAAAAACTCCCTTATGGCTACACCTTC.